The 16 T cell receptor beta chains given below trace back to one sample, sequenced in a study of blood T cell repertoires in COVID-19. Here immunoSEQ multiplex PCR was the method, and the copy in TCRdb shows in-frame clones only, minus some. The sample holds approximately 97,000 clones, around four fifths seen once. Sequences were obtained from peripheral blood. The receptors here all came from a human donor in a cohort sampled during active COVID-19.

The chain carries TRBV7-2 and TRBJ1-2; maybe TRBD1 (6 bases). Trimming took 5 bases from V and 5 from J, leaving 12 bases between them. Germline CDR1 SGHTA, CDR2 FQGNSA. This CDR3 comprises 13 residues. The DNA for the CDR3 is TGTGCCAGCAGCCCCGGGACACGATATGGCTACACCTTC. This encodes CASSPGTRYGYTF.

The rearrangement uses TRBV3-1 (or the pseudogene TRBV3-2) and TRBJ2-7; the D gene is possibly TRBD1 (5 bases). This CDR3 spans 15 amino acids. Looked up from germline, CDR1 is LGHDT and CDR2 is YNNKEL (reference sequence). V was pared by 5 bases and J by 3 bases, with 17 bases between. CDR3 sequence (DNA): TGTGCCAGCAGCGACCCCCCCGGACAATTCTACGAGCAGTACTTC. It translates to CASSDPPGQFYEQYF.

There are many counts of this clone. The chain recombines TRBV11-2 with TRBJ2-1; possible D gene TRBD2, 6 bases. The V gene's germline CDR1 is SGHAT and CDR2 FQNNGV. The CDR3 spans 13 residues. The ends were cut back, 3 bases at V and 5 bases at J, with 8 bases in the middle. CDR3 nucleotide sequence: TGTGCCAGCAGCTTGGGACTTAACAATGAGCAGTTCTTC. Translating it yields CASSLGLNNEQFF.

The chain uses TRBV28 and TRBJ1-1; the D is unclear. Germline V gives CDR1 MDHEN, CDR2 SYDVKM. Trimming removed 6 bases from V and 4 bases from J, with 21 bases in between. This CDR3 comprises 16 residues. CDR3 protein: CASSRGPLARGTEAFF. The CDR3 DNA reads as TGTGCCAGCAGCCGCGGTCCCCTGGCGCGGGGCACTGAAGCTTTCTTT.

The CDR3 protein is CASSEGAPGRIYEQYF. CDR3 DNA: TGTGCCAGCAGTGAGGGGGCACCCGGACGTATCTACGAGCAGTACTTC. The rearrangement joins TRBV6-1 to TRBJ2-7; TRBD1 is a possible D gene (6 bases). The germline V gene encodes CDR1 MNHNS and CDR2 SASEGT. V dropped 3 bases and J dropped 3 bases, with 18 bases sitting between them. The CDR3 totals 16 residues.

This chain links TRBV7-2 with TRBJ1-3; the D is unclear. The germline CDR1 and CDR2 sequences are SGHTA and FQGNSA. V lost 5 bases to trimming and J lost 0 bases, with 11 bases between them. CDR3 size: 15 residues. The CDR3 is CASSPQAGSGNTIYF. The CDR3 region has the DNA TGTGCCAGCAGCCCCCAAGCGGGCTCTGGAAACACCATATATTTT.

This chain connects TRBV18 to TRBJ2-5; TRBD2 aligns across 8 bases. J gave up 5 bases and V 6 bases, and 5 bases lay outside the gene matches. There are 13 residues in the CDR3. Germline CDR1 KGHSH, CDR2 LQKENI. The CDR3 is CASSLLAVETQYF. The CDR3 DNA is TGTGCCAGCTCGCTACTAGCGGTGGAGACCCAGTACTTC.

On this clone itself: This sample also contains other DNA sequences that code for the same CDR3. This chain connects TRBV18 to TRBJ1-6; 9 bases fit TRBD1. Germline loops: CDR1 KGHSH, CDR2 LQKENI. This CDR3 spans 14 amino acids. Trimming at V came to 6 bases and at J to 5 bases, leaving 2 bases not matched to a gene. CDR3 loop: CASSRDRDNSPLHF. The CDR3 region has the DNA TGTGCCAGCTCCAGGGACAGGGATAATTCACCCCTCCACTTT.

This chain connects TRBV5-4 to TRBJ2-3, with a weak D call TRBD2 (6 bases). In germline, CDR1 is SGHNT, CDR2 YYREEE (reference sequence). The CDR3 extends over 15 amino acids. The V end lost 6 bases, the J end lost 0 bases, and 14 bases lay between the germline ends. The CDR3 region is CASNGPGVSTDTQYF. CDR3 in DNA: TGTGCCAGCAACGGACCGGGGGTCAGCACAGATACGCAGTATTTT.

The CDR3 is CASSQDLGGYTF. The CDR3 nucleotides are TGCGCCAGCAGCCAAGATCTAGGAGGCTACACCTTC. This sequence joins TRBV4-1 and TRBJ1-2; no definite D call. CDR3 size: 12 residues. Germline loops: CDR1 MGHRA, CDR2 YSYEKL. V gave up 0 bases and J gave up 8 bases, with 7 bases separating them.

The chain couples TRBV30 to TRBJ2-4; TRBD1 agrees at 11 bases. V dropped 1 base and J dropped 7; count of bases not matched to a gene: 15. The CDR3 extends over 18 amino acids. Germline V gives CDR1 GTSNPN, CDR2 SVGIG (reference sequence). This chain's CDR3 is CAWSGGPGTGGMWNIQYF. The CDR3 DNA follows: TGTGCCTGGAGTGGGGGCCCCGGGACAGGGGGAATGTGGAACATTCAGTACTTC. Combining the CDR3 with reference TRBV30 and TRBJ2-4 gives the whole variable domain SQTIHQWPATLVQPVGSPLSLECTVEGTSNPNLYWYRQAAGRGLQLLFYSVGIGQISSEVPQNLSASRPQDRQFILSSKKLLLSDSGFYLCAWSGGPGTGGMWNIQYFGAGTRLSVL.

The genes are TRBV18 and TRBJ2-7; TRBD1 agrees at 11 bases. V was clipped by 6 bases and J by 3 bases; unmatched bases: 7. Germline V gene sequence: CDR1 KGHSH, CDR2 LQKENI. CDR3 length: 15 residues. The CDR3 bases are TGTGCCAGCTCCACGTTGGGGACAGGGGGCTACGAGCAGTACTTC. Translation gives CASSTLGTGGYEQYF. The full variable domain, completed using reference TRBV18 and TRBJ2-7, is NAGVMQNPRHLVRRRGQEARLRCSPMKGHSHVYWYRQLPEEGLKFMVYLQKENIIDESGMPKERFSAEFPKEGPSILRIQQVVRGDSAAYFCASSTLGTGGYEQYFGPGTRLTVT.

The sample holds one count of this clone. The rearrangement links TRBV19 to TRBJ2-7, with D uncertain. Germline CDR1 LNHDA, CDR2 SQIVND (reference sequence). CDR3 length: 14 residues. Trimming took 3 bases from V and 4 from J, leaving 13 bases between them. In DNA, the CDR3 is TGTGCCAGTAGTATTAACGTGGGCAGATACGAGCAGTACTTC. This sequence encodes CASSINVGRYEQYF.

The V call is TRBV4-1, the J call TRBJ2-3; the D is unclear. The germline gives CDR1 MGHRA, CDR2 YSYEKL. The CDR3 is 14 amino acids. Trimming removed 0 bases at V and 2 bases at J, with 6 bases between. The CDR3 nucleotides read TGCGCCAGCAGCCAAGATCTCCCCACAGATACGCAGTATTTT. Translation gives CASSQDLPTDTQYF.

This clone was counted a single time. This chain uses TRBV5-1 with TRBJ2-3, with D maybe TRBD2 (6 bases). V lost 5 bases and J lost 0, with 7 bases in between. The CDR3 has 13 amino acids. Germline V gives CDR1 SGHRS, CDR2 YFSETQ. In DNA form, the CDR3 reads TGCGCCAGCAGGGACTACAGCACAGATACGCAGTATTTT. Encoded protein: CASRDYSTDTQYF.

The chain carries TRBV4-2 and TRBJ2-5; D may be TRBD2 (5 bases). Looked up from germline, CDR1 is LGHNA and CDR2 is YNFKEQ. V shed 4 bases and J shed 5 bases, with 14 bases lying between them. CDR3 length equals 14 residues. The CDR3: CASSPVASSETQYF. Written as DNA, the CDR3 is TGTGCCAGCAGCCCTGTGGCTAGCAGCGAGACCCAGTACTTC.